This T cell receptor beta chain was recorded in a study of T cell responses to AZD1222 COVID-19 vaccine. Data came from immunoSEQ multiplex PCR; TCRdb stores just in-frame clones and leaves some out. This repertoire shows 100,000 to 150,000 clones, about 90% found once; its top ten account for roughly 4.2%. Losses at the gene ends were 5 bases for V and 2 bases for J; bases not matched to a gene: 5. This CDR3 comprises 15 residues. From germline, CDR1 is SGHVS and CDR2 FQNEAQ. The source is an adult in good health. The chain couples TRBV7-8 to TRBJ2-5; TRBD2 matches at 10 bases. The specimen comprised peripheral blood, sampled on day 0 of AZD1222 vaccination. DNA of the CDR3: TGTGCCAGCAGCCTCGGACTAGCGGTACAAGAGACCCAGTACTTC. The encoded protein is CASSLGLAVQETQYF. Using reference TRBV7-8 and TRBJ2-5 for the parts outside the CDR3, the full variable domain is GAGVSQSPRYKVAKRGQDVALRCDPISGHVSLFWYQQALGQGPEFLTYFQNEAQLDKSGLPSDRFFAERPEGSVSTLKIQRTQQEDSAVYLCASSLGLAVQETQYFGPGTRLLVL.